The 4 T cell receptor beta chains in this list originate from one sample, sequenced in a study of cytomegalovirus exposure and HLA in healthy donors. The PCR ran on 60 Vbeta and 13 Jbeta primers. Profiled with immunoSEQ multiplex PCR; TCRdb holds only in-frame clones, not every one. The sample has some 120,000 clones, and its top ten clones hold roughly 2.7%. What was sequenced was PBMCs. These receptors originate from a man aged 30-40 years in good health and CMV-seronegative.

The chain has TRBV19 and TRBJ1-3; perhaps TRBD1 as D (5 bases). With 5 bases removed from V and 1 base from J, the gap between germline ends came to 9 bases. This CDR3 has 14 amino acids. CDR1 LNHDA and CDR2 SQIVND come from the germline V gene (reference sequence). CDR3 sequence reads: CASSPTGSGNTIYF. CDR3 bases: TGTGCCAGTAGTCCTACAGGTTCTGGAAACACCATATATTTT.

V and J are TRBV29-1 and TRBJ1-5, with 10 nucleotides matching TRBD1. The CDR3 consists of 18 residues. V was pared by 3 bases and J by 0 bases, with 11 bases of the junction left unmatched. From germline, CDR1 is SQVTM and CDR2 ANQGSEA. CDR3 in amino acids: CSVDGGRTGGYSNQPQHF. The CDR3, as DNA: TGCAGCGTTGACGGGGGGCGGACAGGGGGTTATAGCAATCAGCCCCAGCATTTT. The full variable domain, rest sourced from reference TRBV29-1 and TRBJ1-5, is SAVISQKPSRDICQRGTSLTIQCQVDSQVTMMFWYRQQPGQSLTLIATANQGSEATYESGFVIDKFPISRPNLTFSTLTVSNMSPEDSSIYLCSVDGGRTGGYSNQPQHFGDGTRLSIL.

This chain connects TRBV11-2 to TRBJ2-7, with TRBD1 matching 10 bases. J lost 5 bases, V lost 10 bases, and 11 bases had no gene match. The CDR3 runs to 14 residues. The germline gives CDR1 SGHAT, CDR2 FQNNGV. This CDR3 reads CAITRWDRGHEQYF. The CDR3 coding sequence is TGTGCCATCACCCGGTGGGACAGGGGCCACGAGCAGTACTTC. The full variable domain, completed using reference TRBV11-2 and TRBJ2-7, is EAGVAQSPRYKIIEKRQSVAFWCNPISGHATLYWYQQILGQGPKLLIQFQNNGVVDDSQLPKDRFSAERLKGVDSTLKIQPAKLEDSAVYLCAITRWDRGHEQYFGPGTRLTVT.

This chain links TRBV4-1 with TRBJ2-1; 8 bases map to TRBD1. This CDR3 spans 14 amino acids. V dropped 4 bases and J dropped 11; count of bases not matched to a gene: 10. The germline V gene has CDR1 MGHRA and CDR2 YSYEKL. CDR3 in amino acids: CASSLSRDRTKQFF. The CDR3 DNA follows: TGCGCCAGCAGCCTATCCCGGGACAGGACAAAGCAGTTCTTC.